This TCR beta chain appears in the sequencing data of a study of shared clonotypes between healthy human individuals. Clones were sequenced by immunoSEQ multiplex PCR, and TCRdb holds only the in-frame ones, with some missing. The sample has about 2.4 million clones, roughly 93% seen once. From germline, CDR1 is MDHEN and CDR2 SYDVKM. Trimming removed 1 base from V and 11 bases from J; junction bases left unmatched: 16. The CDR3 spans 16 residues. The rearrangement joins TRBV28 to TRBJ1-1, with 7 bases fitting TRBD1. This clonotype was obtained from a man aged 18 to 30 in good health. Some clones in this sample may be carry-over from other donors' samples. The sample was naive CD4+ T cells from PBMCs. Regarding subset: CD45RA+ positively selected. DNA of the CDR3: TGTGCCAGCAGTTTATTTGGGAGGGGTCGACAGGGTGGGGCTTTCTTT. This codes for CASSLFGRGRQGGAFF.